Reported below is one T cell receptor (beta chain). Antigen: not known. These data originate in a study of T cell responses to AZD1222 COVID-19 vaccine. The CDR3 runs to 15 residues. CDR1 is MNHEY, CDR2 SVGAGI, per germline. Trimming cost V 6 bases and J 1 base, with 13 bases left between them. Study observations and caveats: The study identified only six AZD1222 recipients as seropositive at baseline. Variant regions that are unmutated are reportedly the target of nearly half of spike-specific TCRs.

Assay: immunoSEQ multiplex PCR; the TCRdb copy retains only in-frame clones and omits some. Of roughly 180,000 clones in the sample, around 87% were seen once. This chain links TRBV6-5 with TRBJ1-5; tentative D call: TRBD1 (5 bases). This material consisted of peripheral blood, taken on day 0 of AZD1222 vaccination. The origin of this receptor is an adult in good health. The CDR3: CASRRDVGSNQPQHF. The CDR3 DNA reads TGTGCCAGCAGAAGGGACGTGGGGAGCAATCAGCCCCAGCATTTT.